The clone carrying this T cell receptor beta chain was observed many times. What it recognizes is unknown. The record originates from a study of regulatory T cells in long-lasting Graves disease. TCR beta libraries were built with iRepertoire HTBI primers and Arm-PCR of CDR3 regions. TCRdb reprocessed the multiplex PCR reads with MiXCR, giving one entry per CDR3 protein. This table has approximately 390,000 distinct CDR3 sequences, around 16% appearing once. Study-wide findings and caveats: TRBV28, TRBJ1-2 and TRBJ2-5 were favored in persistent disease.

J was trimmed by 7 bases and V by 0 bases; bases with no gene match: 5. Germline V gene data show CDR1 as GTSNPN and CDR2 as SVGIG (reference sequence). This CDR3 has 14 amino acids. Noted time point: newly diagnosed GD, antithyroid drugs for less than 3 months. The authors made the TCR library using RNA they extracted from PBMCs. These data were also reused for a study on T cells in Graves' hyperthyroidism and ophthalmopathy. In that study: HTBI primers were used for first-round RT-PCR of the TCR CDR3.

The chain carries TRBV30 and TRBJ2-5; TRBD2 agrees at 10 bases. The origin of this receptor is a woman aged 18-29 years with Graves disease. Sequencing used peripheral blood mononuclear cells (PBMCs), obtained at new diagnosis, from a patient treated with antithyroid drugs. The CDR3 here is CAWSVLAGSGTQYF. CDR3 nucleotide sequence: TGTGCCTGGAGTGTACTAGCGGGATCTGGGACCCAGTACTTC. The variable domain in full, with the rest retrieved from reference TRBV30 and TRBJ2-5, is SQTIHQWPATLVQPVGSPLSLECTVEGTSNPNLYWYRQAAGRGLQLLFYSVGIGQISSEVPQNLSASRPQDRQFILSSKKLLLSDSGFYLCAWSVLAGSGTQYFGPGTRLLVL.